The 22 T cell receptor beta chains presented below share a single source sample, sequenced in a study of blood T cell repertoires in COVID-19. This table comes from immunoSEQ multiplex PCR, and its TCRdb copy is limited to in-frame clones, with some not included. The table includes some 200,000 clones, roughly 80% detected once. Sequenced material: peripheral blood. These receptors all come from a man between 60 and 75 years old with COVID-19, enrolled during active disease.

The chain's CDR3 is CACGRGRDNSPLHF. DNA for the CDR3: TGTGCCTGTGGCAGGGGGCGGGATAATTCACCCCTCCACTTT. J is TRBJ1-6 and V is TRBV30; the match to TRBD1 covers 8 bases. CDR3 size: 14 residues. The germline V gene encodes CDR1 GTSNPN and CDR2 SVGIG (reference sequence). Losses at the gene ends were 6 bases for V and 5 bases for J; bases not matched to a gene: 6.

V gene TRBV2 combines with J gene TRBJ1-5; no clear D. The ends were cut back, 6 bases at V and 2 bases at J, with 8 bases in the middle. The CDR3 runs to 13 residues. Germline assignment: CDR1 SNHLY and CDR2 FYNNEI. CDR3 region: CASSQEGNQPQHF. CDR3 DNA: TGTGCCAGCAGCCAGGAAGGCAATCAGCCCCAGCATTTT.

This clone occurred a few times. The J gene is TRBJ1-6, the V gene TRBV6-4; tentatively, D is TRBD1 (6 bases). CDR1 is MRHNA, CDR2 SNTAGT, per germline. This CDR3 is 14 amino acids long. Trimming pared 4 bases from V and 7 bases from J, leaving 11 bases between. The CDR3 spells CASSGTAWNSPLHF. CDR3 in DNA: TGTGCCAGCAGTGGGACAGCGTGGAATTCACCCCTCCACTTT.

This clone has just a few counts. The chain uses TRBV6-1 and TRBJ1-2, with TRBD1 as a possible D gene (5 bases). The V gene lost 0 bases and the J gene lost 4 bases, with 9 bases spanning the gap. In germline, CDR1 is MNHNS, CDR2 SASEGT. The CDR3 is made up of 14 amino acids. The CDR3 sequence is CASSEASGIYGYTF. CDR3 nucleotide sequence: TGTGCCAGCAGTGAAGCGTCAGGGATCTATGGCTACACCTTC.

The chain is built from TRBV7-7 and TRBJ1-3, with 7 bases matching TRBD1. The J segment lost 3 bases and the V segment lost 1 base, leaving 3 bases of the junction unmatched. Looked up from germline, CDR1 is SSHAT and CDR2 is FNYEAQ (reference sequence). The CDR3 extends over 15 amino acids. The CDR3 here is CASSLGQGFGNTIYF. DNA of the CDR3: TGTGCCAGCAGCTTAGGACAGGGTTTTGGAAACACCATATATTTT.

This clone was recorded only once. V is TRBV9 and J is TRBJ1-1; weak D call: TRBD1 (5 bases). Germline CDR1 is SGDLS and CDR2 is YYNGEE. V was clipped by 4 bases and J by 3 bases, with 16 bases between them. CDR3 length equals 15 residues. The CDR3 DNA is TGTGCCAGCAGCCCCCGCGGGGGAAGGGACACTGAAGCTTTCTTT. The encoded protein is CASSPRGGRDTEAFF.

This clone was counted once. The J gene is TRBJ2-5, the V gene TRBV6-5, with D unclear. Germline CDR1 is MNHEY and CDR2 is SVGAGI. The CDR3 runs to 13 residues. Between the trimmed V and J ends, which lost 0 bases and 2 bases, there was a span of 4 bases. CDR3 in DNA: TGTGCCAGCAGTTACTCCGGTCAAGAGACCCAGTACTTC. Translated, it gives CASSYSGQETQYF.

The J gene is TRBJ1-4, the V gene TRBV6-1; 9 bases are shared with TRBD1. The V gene's germline CDR1 is MNHNS and CDR2 SASEGT. This CDR3 region has 16 residues. With 0 bases clipped from V and 9 bases from J, the junction kept 8 bases outside the gene matches. The CDR3 coding sequence is TGTGCCAGCAGTGAAGCGTGGGGACAGGGCACGAAAAAACTGTTTTTT. It is translated as CASSEAWGQGTKKLFF.

About this clone itself: Other DNA sequences in this sample translate to the same CDR3. This chain's CDR3 is CASSPLAVNTEAFF. The CDR3 DNA reads as TGTGCCAGCTCACCGCTGGCTGTTAACACTGAAGCTTTCTTT. The rearrangement joins TRBV18 to TRBJ1-1; D gene ambiguous. This CDR3 has 14 residues. Trimming took 3 bases from V and 2 from J, leaving 10 bases between them. Germline V gene data show CDR1 as KGHSH and CDR2 as LQKENI.

The chain joins TRBV5-8 to TRBJ2-7, with TRBD1 identical over 9 bases. Germline CDR1 SGHTS, CDR2 YDEGEE. With V trimmed by 4 bases and J by 2 bases, 4 bases remained unmatched. The CDR3 covers 14 residues. The DNA of the CDR3 is TGTGCCAGCAGCGTTGGACAGGGGCCCTACGAGCAGTACTTC. Its protein product is CASSVGQGPYEQYF.

This chain connects TRBV6-6 to TRBJ1-3, with 9 bases aligning to TRBD1. Trimming took 4 bases from V and 8 from J; bases not matched to a gene: 0. The CDR3 is 12 residues long. CDR1 is MNHNY, CDR2 SVGAGI, per germline (reference sequence). For the CDR3, the DNA is TGTGCCAGCAGTTGGACAGGGGACACCATATATTTT. This gives the protein CASSWTGDTIYF.

This chain joins TRBV9 and TRBJ1-1, with D unresolved. This CDR3 comprises 13 residues. Germline lookup yields CDR1 SGDLS and CDR2 YYNGEE. V was shortened by 3 bases and J by 1 base, with 7 bases between the two germline ends. The CDR3 bases are TGTGCCAGCAGCGCAGACAAGAACACTGAAGCTTTCTTT. Translated: CASSADKNTEAFF. The full variable domain, rest sourced from reference TRBV9 and TRBJ1-1, is DSGVTQTPKHLITATGQRVTLRCSPRSGDLSVYWYQQSLDQGLQFLIQYYNGEERAKGNILERFSAQQFPDLHSELNLSSLELGDSALYFCASSADKNTEAFFGQGTRLTVV.

The V and J genes are TRBV2 and TRBJ2-7, with 13 bases fitting TRBD2. The CDR3 is made up of 14 amino acids. Trimming removed 6 bases from V and 5 bases from J; junction bases left unmatched: 4. From germline, CDR1 is SNHLY and CDR2 FYNNEI. The CDR3: CASRRTSGSHEQYF. Written as DNA, the CDR3 is TGTGCCAGCAGACGGACTAGCGGGAGCCACGAGCAGTACTTC.

The CDR3 here is CASSLRPGGGPSYEQYF. Here the CDR3 DNA reads TGTGCCAGCAGCTTAAGGCCCGGGGGAGGGCCCAGCTACGAGCAGTACTTC. The chain links TRBV7-9 to TRBJ2-7, with 7 nucleotides matching TRBD2. Losses at the gene ends were 2 bases for V and 3 bases for J; bases not matched to a gene: 13. Looked up from germline, CDR1 is SEHNR and CDR2 is FQNEAQ (reference sequence). This CDR3 comprises 17 residues.

The chain is built from TRBV7-9 and TRBJ2-7, with D hard to call. This CDR3 has 13 residues. Germline CDR1 SEHNR, CDR2 FQNEAQ (reference sequence). Deletions cut 5 bases from V and 3 bases from J, with 11 bases between. CDR3 sequence: CASSDFVNYEQYF. For the CDR3, the DNA is TGTGCCAGCAGCGACTTTGTAAACTACGAGCAGTACTTC. The full variable domain, rest sourced from reference TRBV7-9 and TRBJ2-7, is DTGVSQNPRHKITKRGQNVTFRCDPISEHNRLYWYRQTLGQGPEFLTYFQNEAQLEKSRLLSDRFSAERPKGSFSTLEIQRTEQGDSAMYLCASSDFVNYEQYFGPGTRLTVT.

The V gene is TRBV6-5, the J gene TRBJ1-5, with 7 bases aligning to TRBD1. Losses at the gene ends were 4 bases for V and 4 bases for J; bases not matched to a gene: 4. CDR3 size: 14 residues. Germline assignment: CDR1 MNHEY and CDR2 SVGAGI. CDR3 bases: TGTGCCAGCAGTTTGGACAGGTGGAATCAGCCCCAGCATTTT. Translating it yields CASSLDRWNQPQHF.

The chain carries TRBV24-1 and TRBJ2-1; 10 nucleotides match TRBD1. CDR1 and CDR2 from the germline V gene are KGHDR and SFDVKD. This CDR3 is built from 12 residues. Unmatched junction bases numbered 2, after V lost 7 bases and J lost 9 bases. This CDR3 reads CATRGQGFEQFF. CDR3 bases: TGTGCCACCAGGGGACAGGGGTTTGAGCAGTTCTTC.

The CDR3 here is CASTLERGTEAFF. The CDR3 nucleotides read TGTGCCAGCACCTTGGAAAGGGGAACTGAAGCTTTCTTT. The chain links TRBV6-5 to TRBJ1-1; D might be TRBD1 (5 bases). Trimming stripped 7 bases from V and 5 bases from J, with 14 bases between. Germline-derived CDR1 and CDR2 are MNHEY and SVGAGI. This CDR3 contains 13 residues.

The chain employs TRBV19 and TRBJ2-5; D is possibly TRBD2 (7 bases). The V gene's germline CDR1 is LNHDA and CDR2 SQIVND (reference sequence). The CDR3 is made up of 14 amino acids. V dropped 4 bases and J dropped 6 bases, with 15 bases sitting between them. The CDR3 nucleotides read TGTGCCAGTAGTAACACCAGGGGAGGGCAGACCCAGTACTTC. It encodes CASSNTRGGQTQYF.

The J gene is TRBJ1-5, the V gene TRBV4-2, with D possibly TRBD1 on 6 matching bases. This CDR3 comprises 16 residues. Germline CDR1 reads LGHNA; CDR2 reads YNFKEQ. The V gene lost 5 bases and the J gene lost 0 bases, with 14 bases spanning the gap. The CDR3 sequence: CASSSGQSISNQPQHF. The CDR3 DNA follows: TGTGCCAGCAGCTCCGGACAGAGTATTAGCAATCAGCCCCAGCATTTT.

CDR3 loop: CASSLSSYSNQPQHF. The CDR3 DNA is TGTGCCAGCAGTTTATCCAGTTATAGCAATCAGCCCCAGCATTTT. The chain combines TRBV27 with TRBJ1-5; D is undetermined. The CDR3 is made up of 15 amino acids. Trimming removed 0 bases at V and 0 bases at J, with 6 bases between. Per germline, CDR1 MNHEY and CDR2 SMNVEV (reference sequence).

The V gene is TRBV19, the J gene TRBJ1-5; 7 nucleotides line up with TRBD1. The CDR3 totals 15 residues. Germline V gene lookup returns CDR1 LNHDA and CDR2 SQIVND (reference sequence). J gave up 3 bases and V 2 bases, and 4 bases lay outside the gene matches. CDR3 loop: CASSISQGVNQPQHF. CDR3 nucleotides: TGTGCCAGTAGTATAAGCCAGGGGGTCAATCAGCCCCAGCATTTT. The complete variable domain, with remaining parts taken from reference TRBV19 and TRBJ1-5, reads DGGITQSPKYLFRKEGQNVTLSCEQNLNHDAMYWYRQDPGQGLRLIYYSQIVNDFQKGDIAEGYSVSREKKESFPLTVTSAQKNPTAFYLCASSISQGVNQPQHFGDGTRLSIL.